This T cell receptor (beta chain) originates from a study of blood T cell repertoires in COVID-19. In the authors' methods: Estimation of nucleated cell counts relied on the amplification of reference gene primers. Clones were sequenced by immunoSEQ multiplex PCR, and TCRdb holds only the in-frame ones, with some missing. V and J calls and clone size come straight from that table; D and trimming were deduced from the DNA. The sample yields roughly 250,000 clones, around 90% seen once. CDR1 and CDR2 from the germline V gene are SGHDT and YYEEEE. The CDR3 runs to 18 residues. With V trimmed by 0 bases and J by 4 bases, 7 bases remained unmatched.

The sequence came from a woman aged 40 to 50 with acute or convalescent COVID-19. The chain carries TRBV5-6 and TRBJ2-6; 10 nucleotides match TRBD1. Input material: peripheral blood. CDR3 coding DNA: TGTGCCAGCAGCTTGGCCGGGACAGGGGTGACAGGGGCCAACGTCCTGACTTTC. Translation: CASSLAGTGVTGANVLTF.